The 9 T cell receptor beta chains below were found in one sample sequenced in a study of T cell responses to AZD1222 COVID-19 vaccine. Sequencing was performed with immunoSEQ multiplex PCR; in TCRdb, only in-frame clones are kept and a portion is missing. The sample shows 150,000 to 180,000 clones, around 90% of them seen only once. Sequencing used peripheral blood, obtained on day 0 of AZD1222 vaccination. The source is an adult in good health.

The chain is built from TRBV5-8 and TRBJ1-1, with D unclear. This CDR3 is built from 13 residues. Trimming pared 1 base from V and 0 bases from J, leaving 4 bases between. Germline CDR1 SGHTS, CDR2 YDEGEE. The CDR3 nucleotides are TGTGCCAGCAGCTTGCGGTTGAACACTGAAGCTTTCTTT. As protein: CASSLRLNTEAFF.

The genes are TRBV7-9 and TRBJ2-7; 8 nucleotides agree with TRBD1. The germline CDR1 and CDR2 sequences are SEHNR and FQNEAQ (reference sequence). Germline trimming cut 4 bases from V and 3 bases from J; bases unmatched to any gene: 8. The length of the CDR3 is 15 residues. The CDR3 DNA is TGTGCCAGCAGCTGGGGGGCAGGGGGCATCTACGAGCAGTACTTC. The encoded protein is CASSWGAGGIYEQYF.

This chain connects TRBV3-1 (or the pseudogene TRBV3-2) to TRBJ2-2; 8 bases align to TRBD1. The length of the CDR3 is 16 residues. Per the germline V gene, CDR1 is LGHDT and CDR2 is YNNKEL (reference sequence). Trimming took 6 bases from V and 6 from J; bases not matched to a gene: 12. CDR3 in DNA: TGTGCCAGCAGTCAGACTCAGGGGGCGCTAGCCGGGGAGCTGTTTTTT. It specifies CASSQTQGALAGELFF.

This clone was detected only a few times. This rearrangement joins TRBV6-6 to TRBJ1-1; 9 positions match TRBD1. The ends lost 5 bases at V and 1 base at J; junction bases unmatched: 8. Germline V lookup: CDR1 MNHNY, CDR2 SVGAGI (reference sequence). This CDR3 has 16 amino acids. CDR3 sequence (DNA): TGTGCCAGCAGTACAGGCGGGACAGGGCCGAACACTGAAGCTTTCTTT. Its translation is CASSTGGTGPNTEAFF.

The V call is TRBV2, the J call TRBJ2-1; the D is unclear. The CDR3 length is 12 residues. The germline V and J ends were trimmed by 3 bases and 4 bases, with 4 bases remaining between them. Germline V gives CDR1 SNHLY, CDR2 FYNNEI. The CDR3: CASSDEYNEQFF. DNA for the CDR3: TGTGCCAGCAGTGACGAATACAATGAGCAGTTCTTC.

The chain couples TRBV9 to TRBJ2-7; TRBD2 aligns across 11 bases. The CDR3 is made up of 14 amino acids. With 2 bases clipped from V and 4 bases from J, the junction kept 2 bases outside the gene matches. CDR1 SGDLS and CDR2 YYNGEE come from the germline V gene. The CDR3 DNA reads TGTGCCAGCAGCGTCGGACTAGCGGGTTACGAGCAGTACTTC. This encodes CASSVGLAGYEQYF.

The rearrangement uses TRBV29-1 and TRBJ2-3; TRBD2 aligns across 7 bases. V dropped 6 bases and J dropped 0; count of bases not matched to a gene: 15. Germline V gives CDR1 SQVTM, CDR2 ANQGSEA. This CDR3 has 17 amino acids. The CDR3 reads CSVGTTRGRTSTDTQYF. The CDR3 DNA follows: TGCAGCGTCGGGACTACTAGAGGACGGACAAGCACAGATACGCAGTATTTT.

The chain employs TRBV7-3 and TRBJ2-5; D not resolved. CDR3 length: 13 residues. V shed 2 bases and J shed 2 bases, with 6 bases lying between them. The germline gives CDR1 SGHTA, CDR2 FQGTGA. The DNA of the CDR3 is TGTGCCAGCAGCTTAGCCCTACAAGAGACCCAGTACTTC. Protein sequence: CASSLALQETQYF.

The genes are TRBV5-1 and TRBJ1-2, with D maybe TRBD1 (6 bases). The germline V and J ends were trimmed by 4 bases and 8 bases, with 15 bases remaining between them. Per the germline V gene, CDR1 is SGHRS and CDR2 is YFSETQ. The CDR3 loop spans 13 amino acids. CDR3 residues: CASSPDGGHGYTF. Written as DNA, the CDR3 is TGCGCCAGCAGCCCCGACGGGGGGCACGGCTACACCTTC.